This TCR beta chain was captured in a study of neurological immune-mediated disorders. MiXCR was run by TCRdb on the 5' RACE reads, yielding one entry per CDR3 protein. The repertoire has over 45,000 distinct CDR3 sequences, about 3.7% of them found once; the top ten carry more than 5%. The CDR3 spans 14 residues. The trim removed 3 bases at V and 1 base at J, leaving 3 bases unmatched. The germline V gene encodes CDR1 DFQATT and CDR2 SNEGSKA (reference sequence). This clonotype was observed at least ten times. This receptor was identified in a man in his forties with multiple sclerosis. The chain couples TRBV20-1 to TRBJ2-5; 9 bases match TRBD2. The sequenced sample was PBMCs. The CDR3 region has the DNA TGCAGTGCTAGGAGCGGGGGGCCCCAAGAGACCCAGTACTTC. Protein product: CSARSGGPQETQYF.